A single sample gave rise to the 31 T cell receptor beta chains below, sequenced in a study of regulatory T cells in long-lasting Graves disease. Assembly of TCR beta libraries relied on iRepertoire HTBI primers together with Arm-PCR of CDR3 regions. Using its own MiXCR run on the multiplex PCR reads, TCRdb lists one record per CDR3 protein. This table holds 450,000 to 600,000 distinct CDR3 sequences, around 15% found once. The time point was: newly diagnosed GD, antithyroid drugs for less than 3 months. The TCR library was made from RNA extracted from PBMCs. The same sample was also studied in work on T cells in Graves' hyperthyroidism and ophthalmopathy.

Sequencing was performed on peripheral blood mononuclear cells (PBMCs), taken at new diagnosis, from a patient treated with antithyroid drugs. The receptors here all came from a man between 40 and 49 years old with Graves disease.

This clonotype has ten or more counts. The chain links TRBV20-1 to TRBJ2-7, with 8 bases lining up with TRBD2. The CDR3 loop spans 14 amino acids. Germline loops: CDR1 DFQATT, CDR2 SNEGSKA (reference sequence). V was pared by 6 bases and J by 5 bases, with 12 bases of the junction left unmatched. The DNA for the CDR3 is TGCAGTGCCATACGAGCGAGCGGGAGCCACGAGCAGTACTTC. It translates to CSAIRASGSHEQYF.

This clonotype has at least ten counts. J is TRBJ1-1 and V is TRBV5-1, with 7 bases identical to TRBD1. V dropped 5 bases and J dropped 8; count of bases not matched to a gene: 9. CDR3 length: 13 residues. Germline V gene data show CDR1 as SGHRS and CDR2 as YFSETQ. CDR3 loop: CASRPSQGTEAFF. The CDR3 DNA is TGCGCCAGCAGACCTTCACAGGGGACAGAAGCTTTCTTT. The whole variable domain, filled in from reference TRBV5-1 and TRBJ1-1, reads KAGVTQTPRYLIKTRGQQVTLSCSPISGHRSVSWYQQTPGQGLQFLFEYFSETQRNKGNFPGRFSGRQFSNSRSEMNVSTLELGDSALYLCASRPSQGTEAFFGQGTRLTVV.

This clonotype was counted at least ten times. The chain combines TRBV11-1 with TRBJ2-1, with TRBD2 as a possible D gene (6 bases). The CDR3 is 15 residues long. CDR1 is SGHAT, CDR2 FQDESV, per germline (reference sequence). V was shortened by 1 base and J by 9 bases, with 16 bases between the two germline ends. The CDR3 DNA reads as TGTGCCAGCAGCTTAGAGTCTAGCGTCCTTAGTGAGCAGTTCTTC. It translates to CASSLESSVLSEQFF. The full variable domain, with the rest looked up from reference TRBV11-1 and TRBJ2-1, is EAEVAQSPRYKITEKSQAVAFWCDPISGHATLYWYRQILGQGPELLVQFQDESVVDDSQLPKDRFSAERLKGVDSTLKIQPAELGDSAMYLCASSLESSVLSEQFFGPGTRLTVL.

This clonotype was found many times. V and J are TRBV19 and TRBJ1-6, with D tentatively TRBD1 (6 bases). The V gene's germline CDR1 is LNHDA and CDR2 SQIVND (reference sequence). This CDR3 comprises 16 residues. V lost 7 bases and J lost 7, with 20 bases in between. The CDR3 is CASTQVGGWGNSPLHF. In nucleotides, the CDR3 is TGTGCCAGTACCCAGGTCGGGGGCTGGGGCAATTCACCCCTCCACTTT.

The V call is TRBV19, the J call TRBJ2-5, with 8 bases that match TRBD2. The germline CDR1 and CDR2 sequences are LNHDA and SQIVND (reference sequence). The CDR3 length is 14 residues. Trimming took 4 bases from V and 6 from J; bases not matched to a gene: 7. The CDR3 reads CASSKTREVKTQYF. The DNA of the CDR3 is TGTGCCAGTAGTAAAACGCGGGAGGTCAAGACCCAGTACTTC.

V usage is TRBV9 and J usage is TRBJ1-2; 9 bases are a match to TRBD1. Germline trimming cut 0 bases from V and 4 bases from J; bases unmatched to any gene: 7. The length of the CDR3 is 16 residues. Germline CDR1 is SGDLS and CDR2 is YYNGEE. CDR3 bases: TGTGCCAGCAGCGTAGTCCCGGGACAGGGTCCCTATGGCTACACCTTC. It specifies CASSVVPGQGPYGYTF.

At least ten counts were recorded for this clonotype. The genes are TRBV12-3 or TRBV12-4 and TRBJ2-3; 8 bases fit TRBD2. The CDR3 runs 17 residues. V trimming: 10 bases; J trimming: 2 bases; junction bases outside the gene matches: 17. CDR3 nucleotides: TGTGCCACCACCTCTTCGTTGACGGGAGGGGACACAGATACGCAGTATTTT. Protein sequence: CATTSSLTGGDTDTQYF.

For this clonotype: Given a much more abundant clone one base away, this may be a read error. CDR3 sequence reads: CASSLLSLAGAAEQYF. The CDR3 bases are TGTGCCAGCAGCTTGTTGAGCCTAGCGGGAGCGGCTGAGCAGTACTTC. The J gene is TRBJ2-5, the V gene TRBV5-5; 10 bases align to TRBD2. The CDR3 has 16 residues. Losses at the gene ends were 1 base for V and 11 bases for J; bases not matched to a gene: 14. Germline CDR1 SGHKS, CDR2 YYEKEE (reference sequence).

The sample holds a few counts of this clonotype. The rearrangement links TRBV6-1 to TRBJ2-1; 7 nucleotides agree with TRBD2. The junction had 9 bases not matched to a gene; V was cut back by 6 bases and J by 10 bases. The CDR3 sequence is 13 residues long. CDR1 is MNHNS and CDR2 is SASEGT in the germline V gene. CDR3 sequence reads: CASSETSIREQFF. CDR3 coding DNA: TGTGCCAGCAGCGAGACTAGCATCAGGGAGCAGTTCTTC.

This clonotype was counted many times. V usage is TRBV10-3 and J usage is TRBJ2-2; 10 positions match TRBD1. The junction had 1 base not matched to a gene; V was cut back by 2 bases and J by 1 base. The CDR3 is made up of 16 amino acids. Germline-derived CDR1 and CDR2 are ENHRY and SYGVKD. This CDR3 is CAISEGQGVNTGELFF. The CDR3 nucleotides are TGTGCCATCAGTGAGGGACAGGGGGTGAACACCGGGGAGCTGTTTTTT.

Worth noting for this clonotype: One end of the junction varies from germline; a read error may be responsible. The chain combines TRBV7-8 with TRBJ2-1; TRBD2 aligns across 10 bases. This CDR3 contains 16 residues. Germline values: CDR1 SGHVS, CDR2 FQNEAQ. The CDR3 is CTSSVIRLAGGHEQFF. For the CDR3, the DNA is TGTACCAGCAGCGTAATACGACTAGCGGGCGGCCATGAGCAGTTCTTC.

The chain combines TRBV19 with TRBJ2-2; possibly TRBD1 or TRBD2 for D (6 bases each). The germline V gene encodes CDR1 LNHDA and CDR2 SQIVND (reference sequence). The CDR3 loop spans 17 amino acids. V shed 6 bases and J shed 5 bases, with 22 bases lying between them. The CDR3 reads CASRRGDSSLGTGELFF. CDR3 bases: TGTGCCAGTAGGAGGGGGGACTCGTCGCTTGGGACCGGGGAGCTGTTTTTT.

This clonotype appeared a few times. Just one base apart from a much larger clone, this may be a read error. The chain is built from TRBV25-1 and TRBJ2-7; TRBD1 matches at 8 bases. The germline V gene has CDR1 MGHDK and CDR2 SYGVNS. The CDR3 length is 12 residues. Trimming at V came to 5 bases and at J to 6 bases, leaving 3 bases not matched to a gene. The CDR3 bases are TGTGCCAGCAGTTCACAGGGGGTCGAGCAGTACTTC. This sequence encodes CASSSQGVEQYF.

The sample holds many counts of this clonotype. This chain links TRBV18 with TRBJ2-7; 11 bases are a match to TRBD1. Trimming took 3 bases from V and 2 from J; bases not matched to a gene: 3. The CDR3 length is 15 residues. Germline V gives CDR1 KGHSH, CDR2 LQKENI. The CDR3 nucleotides are TGTGCCAGCTCACCCGGGACAGGGGGTGCCTACGAGCAGTACTTC. This encodes CASSPGTGGAYEQYF. The full variable domain, rest sourced from reference TRBV18 and TRBJ2-7, is NAGVMQNPRHLVRRRGQEARLRCSPMKGHSHVYWYRQLPEEGLKFMVYLQKENIIDESGMPKERFSAEFPKEGPSILRIQQVVRGDSAAYFCASSPGTGGAYEQYFGPGTRLTVT.

This clonotype was detected many times. The chain joins TRBV5-1 to TRBJ2-5; the match to TRBD2 covers 9 bases. The V segment lost 4 bases and the J segment 1 base; nucleotides outside the gene matches: 8. The length of the CDR3 is 16 residues. Germline CDR1 reads SGHRS; CDR2 reads YFSETQ. This CDR3 reads CASSRHKTSGQETQYF. Here the CDR3 DNA reads TGCGCCAGCAGCCGACACAAGACTAGCGGCCAAGAGACCCAGTACTTC. Using reference TRBV5-1 and TRBJ2-5 for the parts outside the CDR3, the full variable domain is KAGVTQTPRYLIKTRGQQVTLSCSPISGHRSVSWYQQTPGQGLQFLFEYFSETQRNKGNFPGRFSGRQFSNSRSEMNVSTLELGDSALYLCASSRHKTSGQETQYFGPGTRLLVL.

This chain connects TRBV20-1 to TRBJ2-3, with TRBD2 identical over 12 bases. Germline-derived CDR1 and CDR2 are DFQATT and SNEGSKA (reference sequence). The CDR3 spans 15 residues. Trimming took 5 bases from V and 0 from J; bases not matched to a gene: 3. The CDR3 DNA follows: TGCAGTGCTTTCGGACTAGCGGGAAGCACAGATACGCAGTATTTT. Its protein product is CSAFGLAGSTDTQYF.

This clonotype was counted ten times or more. This chain joins TRBV5-1 and TRBJ1-1; 10 nucleotides line up with TRBD1. V shed 5 bases and J 7 bases; nucleotides not matched to a gene: 8. The length of the CDR3 is 14 residues. The germline gives CDR1 SGHRS, CDR2 YFSETQ. Written as DNA, the CDR3 is TGCGCCAGCAGACGCGGACAGGGGGTGATTGAAGCTTTCTTT. It is translated as CASRRGQGVIEAFF.

This clonotype was seen ten or more times. This chain connects TRBV3-1 to TRBJ1-2; the match to TRBD1 covers 9 bases. The V and J ends lost 4 bases and 4 bases, in that order; junction bases with no gene match: 4. Looked up from germline, CDR1 is LGHDT and CDR2 is YNNKEL (reference sequence). This CDR3 contains 14 residues. The DNA of the CDR3 is TGTGCCAGCAGCCCTACAGGGGGCATCTATGGCTACACCTTC. It specifies CASSPTGGIYGYTF. The variable domain in full, completed from reference TRBV3-1 and TRBJ1-2, reads DTAVSQTPKYLVTQMGNDKSIKCEQNLGHDTMYWYKQDSKKFLKIMFSYNNKELIINETVPNRFSPKSPDKAHLNLHINSLELGDSAVYFCASSPTGGIYGYTFGSGTRLTVV.

This clonotype was counted only a few times. The rearrangement uses TRBV15 and TRBJ2-3; TRBD1 aligns across 8 bases. Germline trimming cut 0 bases from V and 3 bases from J; bases unmatched to any gene: 8. The germline gives CDR1 LNHNV, CDR2 YYDKDF (reference sequence). This CDR3 comprises 17 residues. The CDR3 reads CATSRDGPGGRTDTQYF. CDR3 coding DNA: TGTGCCACCAGCAGAGATGGGCCAGGGGGCAGGACAGATACGCAGTATTTT.

As for this clonotype: This may be a read error, as it is one base from a much larger clone. This chain uses TRBV11-2 with TRBJ1-2; possible D gene TRBD1, 5 bases. Trimming shortened V by 8 bases and J by 4 bases, and 20 bases separated the two germline ends. Germline values: CDR1 SGHAT, CDR2 FQNNGV. This CDR3 contains 15 residues. As DNA, the CDR3 is TGTGCCAGCGGCCCCATCGTGGGGCGAGCCTATGGCTACACCTTC. As protein: CASGPIVGRAYGYTF.

To note about this clonotype: A much larger clone sits a single nucleotide away, making a read error possible. The rearrangement links TRBV28 to TRBJ2-1, with 8 nucleotides matching TRBD2. The end of the DNA fits TRBJ2-5 better, so the J call may be wrong. The CDR3 sequence is 15 residues long. From germline, CDR1 is MDHEN and CDR2 SYDVKM. CDR3 in DNA: TGTGCCGGCAGCACAACTAGCGGAGGGGGAGAGACCCAGTACTTC. The encoded protein is CAGSTTSGGGETQYF.

The chain carries TRBV20-1 and TRBJ2-7, with TRBD2 identical over 9 bases. This CDR3 region has 14 residues. V gave up 3 bases and J gave up 3 bases; unmatched junction bases: 6. From germline, CDR1 is DFQATT and CDR2 SNEGSKA (reference sequence). The CDR3: CSASVASGIYEQYF. In DNA, the CDR3 is TGCAGTGCTAGTGTGGCTAGCGGGATCTACGAGCAGTACTTC.

This clonotype was counted many times. The chain combines TRBV7-2 with TRBJ2-7, with TRBD2 as a possible D gene (6 bases). The V end was cut by 5 bases, the J end by 3 bases, with 11 bases between. The length of the CDR3 is 13 residues. Germline assignment: CDR1 SGHTA and CDR2 FQGNSA. The CDR3 reads CASSRGTGYEQYF. For the CDR3, the DNA is TGTGCCAGCAGCCGCGGGACGGGCTACGAGCAGTACTTC.

This clonotype was picked up many times. The chain couples TRBV6-1 to TRBJ2-7; D gene uncertain. The CDR3 loop spans 13 amino acids. Germline V gene data show CDR1 as MNHNS and CDR2 as SASEGT. V dropped 2 bases and J dropped 3 bases, with 8 bases sitting between them. The chain's CDR3 is CASSERSIYEQYF. CDR3 nucleotide sequence: TGTGCCAGCAGTGAACGGTCTATCTACGAGCAGTACTTC.

Many counts were recorded for this clonotype. The chain is built from TRBV2 and TRBJ2-3; 9 nucleotides align to TRBD1. With V trimmed by 7 bases and J by 0 bases, 5 bases remained unmatched. There are 15 residues in the CDR3. Per the germline V gene, CDR1 is SNHLY and CDR2 is FYNNEI. CDR3 nucleotide sequence: TGTGCCAGCACCCTGGACAGGGGCAGCACAGATACGCAGTATTTT. Translating it yields CASTLDRGSTDTQYF. Based on the CDR3 plus reference TRBV2 and TRBJ2-3, the full variable domain is EPEVTQTPSHQVTQMGQEVILRCVPISNHLYFYWYRQILGQKVEFLVSFYNNEISEKSEIFDDQFSVERPDGSNFTLKIRSTKLEDSAMYFCASTLDRGSTDTQYFGPGTRLTVL.

This clonotype has ten or more counts. The chain employs TRBV2 and TRBJ2-4; 7 bases fit TRBD2. CDR1 and CDR2 from the germline V gene are SNHLY and FYNNEI. The length of the CDR3 is 14 residues. V trimming: 6 bases; J trimming: 14 bases; junction bases outside the gene matches: 16. CDR3 residues: CASSTGRQPSSEYF. As DNA, the CDR3 is TGTGCCAGCAGCACCGGGAGGCAGCCAAGTTCGGAGTACTTC.

This chain connects TRBV7-9 to TRBJ1-2, with 7 bases lining up with TRBD1. V was pared by 5 bases and J by 8 bases, with 11 bases of the junction left unmatched. CDR3 length: 14 amino acids. Looked up from germline, CDR1 is SEHNR and CDR2 is FQNEAQ (reference sequence). CDR3 coding DNA: TGTGCCAGCAGCCCTCAGGACAGGTTCGGAGGCTACACCTTC. Its protein is CASSPQDRFGGYTF.

The chain uses TRBV18 and TRBJ1-2; maybe TRBD1 (5 bases). There are 14 residues in the CDR3. Trimming removed 4 bases at V and 1 base at J, with 10 bases between. Germline assignment: CDR1 KGHSH and CDR2 LQKENI. The CDR3 protein is CASSLPTVNYGYTF. The CDR3 DNA reads TGTGCCAGCTCACTCCCGACAGTTAACTATGGCTACACCTTC.

This clonotype occurred many times. The chain carries TRBV12-3 or TRBV12-4 and TRBJ2-7; no firm D call. This CDR3 is built from 12 residues. V was cut by 7 bases and J by 1 base, with 8 bases left in between. The DNA for the CDR3 is TGTGCCAGCATTCTCCCTTCCTACGAGCAGTACTTC. This sequence encodes CASILPSYEQYF.

The sample holds many counts of this clonotype. V is TRBV5-1 and J is TRBJ2-3; 9 bases line up with TRBD2. The V gene's germline CDR1 is SGHRS and CDR2 YFSETQ. J lost 0 bases, V lost 4 bases, and 12 bases had no gene match. The CDR3 spans 18 residues. This CDR3 reads CASSAHPTTSGSTDTQYF. CDR3 DNA sequence: TGCGCCAGCAGCGCGCATCCAACTACTAGCGGGAGCACAGATACGCAGTATTTT.

Comment on this clonotype: Relative to the germline gene, one junction end is altered; a read error may explain this. The gene calls are TRBV28 and TRBJ1-1; D is possibly TRBD1 (6 bases). The CDR3 is made up of 14 amino acids. Germline V CDR1 and CDR2: MDHEN, SYDVKM. The CDR3 reads CACSRGRGRAEAFF. The CDR3 DNA follows: TGTGCCTGCAGCCGAGGTCGGGGGCGCGCTGAAGCTTTCTTT.